These 9 T cell receptor beta chains came from one sample sequenced in a study of tissue T cells after allogeneic stem cell transplantation. Time point denoted: mouse harvest day 7 after allogeneic transplant. The graft held 10^6 splenic CD5+ T cells and 10^7 T-cell-depleted bone marrow cells. The data were produced by immunoSEQ multiplex PCR, yet TCRdb's version contains in-frame clones alone and is incomplete. The sample records 9,900 or so clones, around two fifths being singletons. Sequenced input: skin. The receptor source for this set is a female BALB/c mouse given C57BL/6 T cells with graft-versus-host disease after an allogeneic hematopoietic cell transplant.

Details on this clone: Here the gene names and germline are mouse. The read is 1 residue too short to cover the CDR3 end, so that end is filled in from the germline J gene. The V call is TRBV3, the J call TRBJ1-1; a possible D gene is TRBD1 (5 bases). Germline CDR1 and CDR2: SNHLY and FYNGKV (reference sequence). The CDR3 loop spans 14 amino acids. The germline V and J ends were trimmed by 5 bases and 0 bases, with 10 bases remaining between them. CDR3 DNA, as far as it was read: TGTGCCAGCAGCCCCCGGACATCAAACACAGAAGTCTTC. Translating it yields CASSPRTSNTEVF. The entire CDR3 sequence reads CASSPRTSNTEVFF.

On this clone: Gene names follow the mouse nomenclature. The DNA ends 1 residue before the CDR3 does, and the rest of the CDR3 is filled in from the germline J gene. The rearrangement joins TRBV26 to TRBJ2-5; 9 nucleotides line up with TRBD2. Looked up from germline, CDR1 is KGHPV and CDR2 is FQNQEV (reference sequence). V dropped 5 bases and J dropped 3; count of bases not matched to a gene: 6. CDR3 length: 15 residues. CDR3 DNA, as far as it was read: TGTGCCAGCAGTTTGCGACTGGGGGCTCAAGACACCCAGTAC. Translated, it gives CASSLRLGAQDTQY. In full, the CDR3 is CASSLRLGAQDTQYF. The full variable domain, completed using reference TRBV26 and TRBJ2-5, is NSKVIQTPRYLVKGQGQKAKMRCIPEKGHPVVFWYQQNKNNEFKFLINFQNQEVLQQIDMTEKRFSAECPSNSPCSLEIQSSEAGDSALYLCASSLRLGAQDTQYFGPGTRLLVL.

For this clone: All gene names here are mouse names. The read halts 1 residue ahead of the CDR3 end, with the missing end drawn from the germline J gene. The chain has TRBV12-1 and TRBJ2-4; D remains unclear. CDR1 SGHSN and CDR2 HYEKVE come from the germline V gene. This CDR3 is 13 amino acids long. V lost 0 bases, J lost 0 bases, and 3 bases lay in between. The CDR3 spells CASSLRSQNTLYF. Partial CDR3 DNA: TGTGCCAGCTCTCTCAGGAGTCAAAACACCTTGTAC.

To note about this clone: The gene symbols are mouse symbols. The sequenced fragment ends 1 residue before the CDR3 boundary, so the rest is inferred from the germline J gene. The chain combines TRBV26 with TRBJ2-4; D gene unclear. This CDR3 has 14 residues. Germline CDR1 reads KGHPV; CDR2 reads FQNQEV (reference sequence). V gave up 0 bases and J gave up 0 bases, with 4 bases separating them. CDR3 sequence: CASSLSNSQNTLYF. Partial CDR3 DNA: TGTGCCAGCAGTCTGTCGAATAGTCAAAACACCTTGTAC. Full variable domain (rest looked up from reference TRBV26 and TRBJ2-4): NSKVIQTPRYLVKGQGQKAKMRCIPEKGHPVVFWYQQNKNNEFKFLINFQNQEVLQQIDMTEKRFSAECPSNSPCSLEIQSSEAGDSALYLCASSLSNSQNTLYFGAGTRLSVL.

The sample holds a few counts of this clone. Here the gene names and germline are mouse. The CDR3 DNA, read in part, is TGTGCCAGCAGCTTAGTAGAAAACACCTTGTAC. Translating gives CASSLVENTLY. The CDR3 as a whole reads CASSLVENTLYF. V gene TRBV3 combines with J gene TRBJ2-4; no definite D call. The observed sequence ends 1 residue before the CDR3 terminus, with the missing tail filled in from the germline J gene. Germline CDR1 is SNHLY and CDR2 is FYNGKV (reference sequence). Trimming removed 1 base at V and 4 bases at J, with 3 bases between. The length of the CDR3 is 12 residues. The full variable domain, in which reference TRBV3 and TRBJ2-4 provide the parts outside the CDR3, is GPKVLQIPSHQIIDMGQMVTLNCDPVSNHLYFYWYKQILGQQMEFLVNFYNGKVMEKSKLFKDQFSVERPDGSYFTLKIQPTALEDSAVYFCASSLVENTLYFGAGTRLSVL.

Points on this clone: Gene names refer to mouse genes. With the read ending 1 residue before the CDR3 end, the germline J gene is used to fill in that end. The chain joins TRBV3 to TRBJ1-3, with D possibly TRBD1 on 6 matching bases. The CDR3 consists of 15 residues. Looked up from germline, CDR1 is SNHLY and CDR2 is FYNGKV (reference sequence). The V end lost 1 base, the J end lost 0 bases, and 7 bases lay between the germline ends. CDR3 loop: CASSLGGLSGNTLYF. The sequenced CDR3 bases are TGTGCCAGCAGCTTAGGGGGGCTTTCTGGAAATACGCTCTAT.

This clone is judged medium-sized. Gene and germline names: mouse. The read terminates 1 residue before the CDR3 end, so the remaining end is supplied by the germline J gene. The chain uses TRBV26 and TRBJ2-7; 11 bases line up with TRBD2. Germline CDR1 reads KGHPV; CDR2 reads FQNQEV (reference sequence). The V gene end was trimmed by 5 bases and the J gene end by 5 bases; junction bases not matched to a gene: 5. The CDR3 has 14 residues. CDR3 sequence: CASSWTGGKDEQYF. The covered CDR3 bases are TGTGCCAGCAGTTGGACTGGGGGGAAGGATGAACAGTAC.

This clone qualifies as medium-sized (0.01 to 0.1%). Germline and genes: mouse. The read falls 1 residue short of the CDR3 end, and the missing part is taken from the germline J gene. The chain combines TRBV3 with TRBJ2-7; 8 nucleotides agree with TRBD2. Per germline, CDR1 SNHLY and CDR2 FYNGKV (reference sequence). J lost 5 bases, V lost 5 bases, and 2 bases had no gene match. CDR3 length: 12 amino acids. The covered CDR3 bases are TGTGCCAGCAGCGCCTGGGGGGATGAACAGTAC. It yields the protein CASSAWGDEQY. In full, the CDR3 is CASSAWGDEQYF.

As regards this clone: Gene names and germline match the mouse. CDR3 DNA (partial): TGTGCCAGCAGCGACAGGCCGGGAAATACGCTCTAT. This sequence encodes CASSDRPGNTLY. The full-length CDR3 reads as CASSDRPGNTLYF. J is TRBJ1-3 and V is TRBV26; weak D call: TRBD1 (6 bases). The read terminates 1 residue ahead of where the CDR3 ends, so the germline J gene completes it. Trimming removed 6 bases at V and 4 bases at J, with 10 bases between. CDR1 and CDR2 from the germline V gene are KGHPV and FQNQEV (reference sequence). The CDR3 sequence is 13 residues long.